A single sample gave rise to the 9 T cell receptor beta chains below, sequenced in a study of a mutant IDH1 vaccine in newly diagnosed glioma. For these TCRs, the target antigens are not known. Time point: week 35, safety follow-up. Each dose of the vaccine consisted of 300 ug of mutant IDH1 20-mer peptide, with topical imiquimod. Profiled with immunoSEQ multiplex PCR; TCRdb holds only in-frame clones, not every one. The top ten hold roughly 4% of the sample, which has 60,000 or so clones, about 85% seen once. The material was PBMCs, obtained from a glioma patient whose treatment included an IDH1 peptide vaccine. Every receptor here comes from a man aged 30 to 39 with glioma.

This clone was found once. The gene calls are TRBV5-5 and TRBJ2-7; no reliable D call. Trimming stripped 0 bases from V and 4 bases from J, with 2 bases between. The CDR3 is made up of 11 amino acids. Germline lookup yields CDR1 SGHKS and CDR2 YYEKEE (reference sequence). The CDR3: CASSLVYEQYF. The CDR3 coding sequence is TGTGCCAGCAGCTTGGTGTACGAGCAGTACTTC.

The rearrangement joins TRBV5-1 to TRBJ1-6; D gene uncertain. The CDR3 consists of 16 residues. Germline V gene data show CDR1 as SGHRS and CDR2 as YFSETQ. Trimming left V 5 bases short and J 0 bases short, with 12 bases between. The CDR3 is CASRELESSYNSPLHF. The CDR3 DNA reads TGCGCCAGCAGGGAATTGGAGAGCTCCTATAATTCACCCCTCCACTTT.

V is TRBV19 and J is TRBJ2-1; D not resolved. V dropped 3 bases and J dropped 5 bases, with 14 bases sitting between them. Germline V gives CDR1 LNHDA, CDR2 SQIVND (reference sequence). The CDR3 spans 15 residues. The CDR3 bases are TGTGCCAGTAGTATTAGTCCAATCGGACACAATGAGCAGTTCTTC. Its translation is CASSISPIGHNEQFF.

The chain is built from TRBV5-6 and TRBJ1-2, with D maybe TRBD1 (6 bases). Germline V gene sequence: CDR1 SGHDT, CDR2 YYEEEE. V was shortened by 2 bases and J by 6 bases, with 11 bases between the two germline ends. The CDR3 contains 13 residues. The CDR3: CASSFGQGHGYTF. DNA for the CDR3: TGTGCCAGCAGCTTCGGGCAGGGGCATGGCTACACCTTC.

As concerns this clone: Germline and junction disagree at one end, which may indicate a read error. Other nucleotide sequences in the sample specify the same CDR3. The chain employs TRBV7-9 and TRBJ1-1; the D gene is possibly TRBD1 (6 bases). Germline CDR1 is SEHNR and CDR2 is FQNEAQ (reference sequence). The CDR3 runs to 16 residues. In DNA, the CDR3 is TGTGCCAGCAGTTTAGCGTCCGTTGGGCAGGGGTCTGAAGCTTTCTTT. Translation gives CASSLASVGQGSEAFF.

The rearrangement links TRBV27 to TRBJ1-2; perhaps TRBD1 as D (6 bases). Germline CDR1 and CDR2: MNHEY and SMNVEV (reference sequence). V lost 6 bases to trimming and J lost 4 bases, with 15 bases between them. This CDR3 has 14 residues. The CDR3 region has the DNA TGTGCCAGCAGCCGAGGGGGGGGCGGCTATGGCTACACCTTC. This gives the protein CASSRGGGGYGYTF.

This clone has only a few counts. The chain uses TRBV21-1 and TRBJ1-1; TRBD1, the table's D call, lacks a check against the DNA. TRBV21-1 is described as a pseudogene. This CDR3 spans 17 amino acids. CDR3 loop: CASSVTGYGRMNTEAFF. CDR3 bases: TGTGCCAGCAGCGTGACAGGGTACGGAAGAATGAACACTGAAGCTTTCTTT.

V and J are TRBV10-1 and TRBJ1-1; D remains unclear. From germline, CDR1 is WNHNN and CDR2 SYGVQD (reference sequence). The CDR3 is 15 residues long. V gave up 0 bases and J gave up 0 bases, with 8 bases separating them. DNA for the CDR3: TGCGCCAGCAGTGAGTCGCTGGGATTGAACACTGAAGCTTTCTTT. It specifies CASSESLGLNTEAFF.

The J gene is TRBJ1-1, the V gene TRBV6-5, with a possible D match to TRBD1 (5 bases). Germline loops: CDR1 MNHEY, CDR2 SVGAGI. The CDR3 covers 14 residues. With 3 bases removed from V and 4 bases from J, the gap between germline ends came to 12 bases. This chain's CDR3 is CASSYLQGGTEAFF. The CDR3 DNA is TGTGCCAGCAGTTATCTCCAGGGTGGCACTGAAGCTTTCTTT.